The clone carrying this TCR beta chain showed up just a few times. This specimen comes from a study of blood T cell repertoires in COVID-19. Sequenced by immunoSEQ multiplex PCR; TCRdb stores in-frame clones only, minus some. The table includes a few hundred thousand clones, 75% to 90% detected once. Germline V lookup: CDR1 MDHEN, CDR2 SYDVKM. The CDR3 spans 11 residues. The V end lost 10 bases, the J end lost 1 base, and 7 bases lay between the germline ends. V is TRBV28 and J is TRBJ1-1; unclear D gene. Input material: PBMCs or T cells enriched from blood (not recorded which). The sequence derives from a middle-aged man who had recovered from COVID-19. CDR3 sequence (DNA): TGTGCCACCTGGCAGAACACTGAAGCTTTCTTT. Translating gives CATWQNTEAFF.